Below, 11 T cell receptor beta chains from the same sample are listed, as sequenced in a study of T-cell reconstitution after alpha-beta-depleted transplantation in children (TCRdb year 2016). Libraries were built with PCR. Sequencing was performed on an Illumina HiSeq 2500. TCR library preparation used molecular barcoding, with unique molecular identifiers applied to normalize quantification of the TCRbeta repertoire. TCRdb handled the public reads itself, with Q25 trimming in fastp and clone calling in MiXCR, and kept productive beta chains. Under each unique CDR3 protein, matching rows form one entry showing the most common genes and DNA. This sample holds 350,000 to 400,000 distinct CDR3 sequences; less than 15% were observed only once. The leading ten clones occupy about 3.9% of the sample. Here the sequenced sample was PBMCs, taken from the stem cell graft. The source is a human donor who donated a stem cell graft to a child with Fanconi anemia.

This clonotype came up a few times. The V and J genes are TRBV7-8 and TRBJ2-3, with D perhaps matching TRBD1 (6 bases). The germline V gene encodes CDR1 SGHVS and CDR2 FQNEAQ. Trimming took 8 bases from V and 6 from J, leaving 24 bases between them. The CDR3 totals 16 residues. CDR3 DNA sequence: TGTGCCAGCCTACCGTTGTGGGACACACGTTTTGATACGCAGTATTTT. It encodes CASLPLWDTRFDTQYF.

This rearrangement joins TRBV18 to TRBJ2-1; TRBD2 matches at 7 bases. J lost 0 bases, V lost 0 bases, and 2 bases had no gene match. The V gene's germline CDR1 is KGHSH and CDR2 LQKENI. The CDR3 is made up of 16 amino acids. The CDR3 loop is CASSPPSGFSYNEQFF. CDR3 coding DNA: TGTGCCAGCTCACCACCTAGCGGGTTCTCCTACAATGAGCAGTTCTTC.

CDR3 coding DNA: TGCAGCGTTGGAGCGGAGATCTACAATGAGCAGTTCTTC. It codes for CSVGAEIYNEQFF. This chain joins TRBV29-1 and TRBJ2-1; a weak D match, TRBD2 (5 bases). The germline CDR1 and CDR2 sequences are SQVTM and ANQGSEA. This CDR3 comprises 13 residues. Trimming removed 4 bases from V and 3 bases from J, with 10 bases in between.

This clonotype has a count of ten or more. The chain uses TRBV15 and TRBJ1-1; D is possibly TRBD1 (5 bases). V gave up 5 bases and J gave up 1 base, with 14 bases separating them. There are 15 residues in the CDR3. Germline CDR1 reads LNHNV; CDR2 reads YYDKDF (reference sequence). CDR3 coding DNA: TGTGCCACCAGCGAAACGACAGAGGGGAACACTGAAGCTTTCTTT. It codes for CATSETTEGNTEAFF.

This clonotype turned up a few times. The rearrangement uses TRBV4-1 and TRBJ1-2; D is undetermined. The CDR3 loop spans 15 amino acids. V dropped 0 bases and J dropped 4 bases, with 12 bases sitting between them. Germline CDR1 and CDR2: MGHRA and YSYEKL. CDR3 residues: CASSQDGSLVYGYTF. For the CDR3, the DNA is TGCGCCAGCAGCCAAGATGGCAGTCTCGTCTATGGCTACACCTTC.

This clonotype was detected only a few times. This chain links TRBV11-2 with TRBJ2-5; D possibly corresponds to TRBD2 (6 bases). The CDR3 consists of 14 residues. Trimming shortened V by 5 bases and J by 4 bases, and 14 bases separated the two germline ends. The germline V gene encodes CDR1 SGHAT and CDR2 FQNNGV. The DNA for the CDR3 is TGTGCCAGCAGCGCCGGGACTTACCTAGAGACCCAGTACTTC. Protein sequence: CASSAGTYLETQYF.

In its sample, this clonotype was seen a few times. The chain combines TRBV15 with TRBJ1-4; D is unclear. Trimming took off 0 bases at V and 7 bases at J, with 6 bases between the two ends. Germline CDR1 reads LNHNV; CDR2 reads YYDKDF (reference sequence). The CDR3 contains 13 residues. CDR3 nucleotides: TGTGCCACCAGCAGAGACCGGAGTGAAAAACTGTTTTTT. Protein product: CATSRDRSEKLFF. Complete variable domain (other parts from reference TRBV15 and TRBJ1-4): DAMVIQNPRYQVTQFGKPVTLSCSQTLNHNVMYWYQQKSSQAPKLLFHYYDKDFNNEADTPDNFQSRRPNTSFCFLDIRSPGLGDTAMYLCATSRDRSEKLFFGSGTQLSVL.

This clonotype occurred a few times. This sequence joins TRBV7-2 and TRBJ2-1; D is perhaps TRBD1 (6 bases). This CDR3 has 15 residues. Trimming shortened V by 5 bases and J by 4 bases, and 15 bases separated the two germline ends. Germline V CDR1 and CDR2: SGHTA, FQGNSA. CDR3 amino acids: CASSVDRNPYNEQFF. The CDR3 DNA reads as TGTGCCAGCAGCGTAGACAGGAACCCATACAATGAGCAGTTCTTC.

The chain couples TRBV12-3 or TRBV12-4 to TRBJ2-3; D may be TRBD1 (6 bases). CDR3 size: 14 residues. The V and J ends lost 2 bases and 3 bases respectively, with 9 bases between them. CDR3 bases: TGTGCCAGCAGTTTAACTGGACAGACAGATACGCAGTATTTT. Translated, it gives CASSLTGQTDTQYF.

This clonotype was counted at least ten times. The chain carries TRBV21-1 and TRBJ2-1; TRBD2, the D gene given by the table, was not confirmed from the DNA. TRBV21-1 is a documented pseudogene. The CDR3 covers 14 residues. The CDR3 here is CASSKEEGPNEQFF. In DNA, the CDR3 is TGTGCCAGCAGCAAAGAGGAGGGACCCAATGAGCAGTTCTTC.

There are a few counts of this clonotype. V is TRBV12-3 or TRBV12-4 and J is TRBJ2-1; 13 nucleotides align to TRBD2. V lost 3 bases, J lost 2 bases, and 4 bases stayed unmatched. This CDR3 has 17 residues. The CDR3 nucleotides read TGTGCCAGCAGTTTCGGACTAGCGGGGGCCGCCTACAATGAGCAGTTCTTC. Encoded protein: CASSFGLAGAAYNEQFF.